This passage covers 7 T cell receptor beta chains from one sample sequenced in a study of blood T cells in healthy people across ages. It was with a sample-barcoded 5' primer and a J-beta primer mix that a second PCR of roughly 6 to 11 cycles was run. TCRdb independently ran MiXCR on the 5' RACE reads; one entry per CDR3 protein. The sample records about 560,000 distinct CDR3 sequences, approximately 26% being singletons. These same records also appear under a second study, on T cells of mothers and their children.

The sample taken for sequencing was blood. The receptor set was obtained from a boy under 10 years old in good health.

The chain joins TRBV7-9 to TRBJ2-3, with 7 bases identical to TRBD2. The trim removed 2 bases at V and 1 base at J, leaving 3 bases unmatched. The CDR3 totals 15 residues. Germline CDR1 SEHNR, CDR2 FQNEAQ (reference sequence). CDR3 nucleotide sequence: TGTGCCAGCAGCTTACAACTAGCGCGCACAGATACGCAGTATTTT. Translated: CASSLQLARTDTQYF.

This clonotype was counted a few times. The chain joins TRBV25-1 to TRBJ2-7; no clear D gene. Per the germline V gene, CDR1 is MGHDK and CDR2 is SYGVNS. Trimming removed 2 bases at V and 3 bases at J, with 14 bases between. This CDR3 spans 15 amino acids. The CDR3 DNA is TGTGCCAGCAGTGAAGGGGATGGACCCTTCTACGAGCAGTACTTC. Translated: CASSEGDGPFYEQYF.

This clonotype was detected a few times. Written as DNA, the CDR3 is TGTGCCAGCAGCCCCCCCTCCCGACCCATTGAGACCCAGTACTTC. Its translation: CASSPPSRPIETQYF. The rearrangement joins TRBV7-8 to TRBJ2-5; D is unresolved. The germline gives CDR1 SGHVS, CDR2 FQNEAQ. The V end lost 5 bases, the J end lost 5 bases, and 18 bases lay between the germline ends. CDR3 length: 15 residues.

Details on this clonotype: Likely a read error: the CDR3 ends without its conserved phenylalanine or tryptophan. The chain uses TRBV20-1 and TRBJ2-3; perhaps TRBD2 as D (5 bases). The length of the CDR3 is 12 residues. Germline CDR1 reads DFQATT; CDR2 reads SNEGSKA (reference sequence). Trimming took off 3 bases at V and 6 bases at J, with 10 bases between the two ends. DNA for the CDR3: TGCAGTGCTAGCACTAGTGACGATACGCAGTATCTT. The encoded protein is CSASTSDDTQYL.

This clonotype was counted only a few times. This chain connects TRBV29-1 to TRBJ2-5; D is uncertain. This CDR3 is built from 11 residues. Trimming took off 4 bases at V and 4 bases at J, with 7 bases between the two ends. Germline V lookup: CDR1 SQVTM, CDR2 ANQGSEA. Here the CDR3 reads CSVAMGETQYF. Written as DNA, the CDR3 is TGCAGCGTTGCCATGGGAGAGACCCAGTACTTC.

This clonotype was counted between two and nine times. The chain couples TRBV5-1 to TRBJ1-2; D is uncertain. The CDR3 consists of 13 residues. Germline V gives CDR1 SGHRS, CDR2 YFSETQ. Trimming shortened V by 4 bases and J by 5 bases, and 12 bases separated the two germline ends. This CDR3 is CASSPTTDYGYTF. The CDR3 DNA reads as TGCGCCAGCAGCCCAACGACTGATTATGGCTACACCTTC.

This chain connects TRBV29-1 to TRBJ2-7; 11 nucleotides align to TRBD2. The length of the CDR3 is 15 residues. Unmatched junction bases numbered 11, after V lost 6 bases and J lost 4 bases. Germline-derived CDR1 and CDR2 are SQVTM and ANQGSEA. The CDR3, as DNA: TGCAGCGTGACCTCCCTAGCGGGAGGACCGTACGAGCAGTACTTC. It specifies CSVTSLAGGPYEQYF.